This TCR beta chain was profiled in a study of T-cell memory formation after mild COVID-19. In the study overall: TCR clusters were largely donor specific. Whole-study results and caveats: The study found balanced CD4/CD8 in clones contracting day 15 to 85 and a CD4+ lean in later expanders.

Germline CDR1 reads SGHRS; CDR2 reads YFSETQ. The CDR3 has 12 residues. V was shortened by 2 bases and J by 9 bases, with 11 bases between the two germline ends. MiXCR was run by TCRdb on the 5' RACE reads, yielding one entry per CDR3 protein. The sample gives about 320,000 distinct CDR3 sequences, around 15% of which show up once; about 21% is in the top ten. This clonotype came up a few times. As yet, its antigen is unknown. The sequenced sample consisted of PBMCs or a T cell subset sorted from them (not recorded which). The TCR was taken from a man between 18 and 35 years old who had mild COVID-19 (a few samples of this study predate the infection). Cell type and time point are not known. The chain employs TRBV5-1 and TRBJ1-1; D is ambiguous. CDR3 sequence reads: CASSFEGLKAFF. In nucleotides, the CDR3 is TGCGCCAGCAGCTTCGAGGGTTTGAAAGCTTTCTTT.